This record looks at one TCR beta chain sequence and its context. The record originates from a study of blood T cell repertoires in COVID-19. Generated by immunoSEQ multiplex PCR, the TCRdb table keeps only in-frame clones and is missing some. This sample carries some 430,000 clones, 90% of them seen once, and the ten largest clones take about 0.6%. Membership in each cohort depended on participant-reported clinical history. Recovered status in Cohort 3 required two negative PCRs, clearance, or symptom resolution. This sequence was found in a young man who had recovered from COVID-19. The material sequenced was PBMCs or T cells enriched from blood (not recorded which).

As DNA, the CDR3 is TGTGCCAGCAGCCCAATATTAGCGGGGGGGCCTGGGAATGAGCAGTTCTTC. It encodes CASSPILAGGPGNEQFF. J is TRBJ2-1 and V is TRBV11-2, with 11 positions matching TRBD2. V was pared by 5 bases and J by 7 bases, with 13 bases of the junction left unmatched. The CDR3 has 17 residues. Germline loops: CDR1 SGHAT, CDR2 FQNNGV.